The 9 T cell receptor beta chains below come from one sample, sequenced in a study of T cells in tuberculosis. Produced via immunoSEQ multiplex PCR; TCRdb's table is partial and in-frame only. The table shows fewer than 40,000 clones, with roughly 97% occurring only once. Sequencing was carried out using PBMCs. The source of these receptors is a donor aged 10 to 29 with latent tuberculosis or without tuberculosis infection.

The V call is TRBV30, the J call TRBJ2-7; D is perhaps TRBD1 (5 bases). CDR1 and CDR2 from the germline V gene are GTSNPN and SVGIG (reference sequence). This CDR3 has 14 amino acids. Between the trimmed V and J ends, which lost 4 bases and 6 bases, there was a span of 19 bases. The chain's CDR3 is CAWNYMKGLGEQYF. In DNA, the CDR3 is TGTGCCTGGAACTATATGAAGGGGCTGGGCGAGCAGTACTTC.

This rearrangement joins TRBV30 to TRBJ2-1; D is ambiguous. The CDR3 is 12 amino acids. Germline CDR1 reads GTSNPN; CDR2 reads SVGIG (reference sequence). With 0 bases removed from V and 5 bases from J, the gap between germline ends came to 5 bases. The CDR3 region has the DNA TGTGCCTGGAGTGTGTTAAACAATGAGCAGTTCTTC. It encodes CAWSVLNNEQFF. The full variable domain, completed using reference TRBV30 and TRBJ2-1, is SQTIHQWPATLVQPVGSPLSLECTVEGTSNPNLYWYRQAAGRGLQLLFYSVGIGQISSEVPQNLSASRPQDRQFILSSKKLLLSDSGFYLCAWSVLNNEQFFGPGTRLTVL.

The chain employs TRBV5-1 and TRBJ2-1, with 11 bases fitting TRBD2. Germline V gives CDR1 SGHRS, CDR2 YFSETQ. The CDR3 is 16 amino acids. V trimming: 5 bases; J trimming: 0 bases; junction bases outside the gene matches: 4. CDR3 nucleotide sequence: TGCGCCAGCAGTCACCTAGCGGGAGGCTCCTACAATGAGCAGTTCTTC. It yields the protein CASSHLAGGSYNEQFF.

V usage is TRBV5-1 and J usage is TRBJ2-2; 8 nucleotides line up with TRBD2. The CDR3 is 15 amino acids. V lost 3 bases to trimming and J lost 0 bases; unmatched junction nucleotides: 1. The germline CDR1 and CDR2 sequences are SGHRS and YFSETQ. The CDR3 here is CASSSGLANTGELFF. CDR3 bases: TGCGCCAGCAGCTCGGGACTAGCGAACACCGGGGAGCTGTTTTTT.

CDR3 coding DNA: TGCGCCAGCAGCCAAGAGAGTAGCAATCAGCCCCAGCATTTT. Translating it yields CASSQESSNQPQHF. V usage is TRBV4-1 and J usage is TRBJ1-5; no clear D. The CDR3 is 14 residues long. V lost 0 bases, J lost 0 bases, and 3 bases lay in between. CDR1 is MGHRA and CDR2 is YSYEKL in the germline V gene.

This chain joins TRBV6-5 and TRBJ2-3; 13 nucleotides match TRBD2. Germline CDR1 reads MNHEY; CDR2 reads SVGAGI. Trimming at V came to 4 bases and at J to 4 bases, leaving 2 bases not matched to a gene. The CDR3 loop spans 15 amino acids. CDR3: CASSLGLAGPDTQYF. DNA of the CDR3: TGTGCCAGCAGTTTGGGACTAGCGGGACCAGATACGCAGTATTTT.

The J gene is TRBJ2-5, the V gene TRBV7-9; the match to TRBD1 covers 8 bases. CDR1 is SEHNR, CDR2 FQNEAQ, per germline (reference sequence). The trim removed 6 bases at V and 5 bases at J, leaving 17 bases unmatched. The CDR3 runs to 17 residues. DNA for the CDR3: TGTGCCAGCAGTTTTAGCGGACAGGGCAACATCGGGGAGACCCAGTACTTC. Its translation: CASSFSGQGNIGETQYF.

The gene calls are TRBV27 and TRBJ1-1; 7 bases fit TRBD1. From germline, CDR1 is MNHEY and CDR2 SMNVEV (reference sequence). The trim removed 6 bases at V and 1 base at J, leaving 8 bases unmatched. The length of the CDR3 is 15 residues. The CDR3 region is CASSPGTATNTEAFF. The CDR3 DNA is TGTGCCAGCAGCCCCGGGACAGCGACGAACACTGAAGCTTTCTTT.

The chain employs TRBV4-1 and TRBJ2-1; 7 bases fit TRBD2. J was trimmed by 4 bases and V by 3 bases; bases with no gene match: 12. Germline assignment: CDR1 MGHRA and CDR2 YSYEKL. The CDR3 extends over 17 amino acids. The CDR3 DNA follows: TGCGCCAGCAGCCACAAAGAGCCTAGACTAGCATACAATGAGCAGTTCTTC. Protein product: CASSHKEPRLAYNEQFF.